These 7 T cell receptor beta chains were all obtained from the same sample, sequenced in a study of blood T cell repertoires in COVID-19. Only in-frame clones appear in the TCRdb table, and some are missing; sequencing was by immunoSEQ multiplex PCR. This table has 200,000 to 250,000 clones, 80% appearing once. Sequencing was performed on PBMCs or T cells enriched from blood (not recorded which). The receptors come from a man under 40 with acute COVID-19.

CDR3 loop: CASSPQGSEKLFF. CDR3 DNA: TGTGCCAGCTCACCTCAGGGGTCCGAAAAACTGTTTTTT. The chain has TRBV18 and TRBJ1-4; tentatively, D is TRBD1 (6 bases). The germline V gene has CDR1 KGHSH and CDR2 LQKENI. This CDR3 spans 13 amino acids. V gave up 3 bases and J gave up 8 bases, with 10 bases separating them.

This chain joins TRBV30 and TRBJ1-1, with TRBD1 as a possible D gene (5 bases). The CDR3 is 12 amino acids. Germline assignment: CDR1 GTSNPN and CDR2 SVGIG (reference sequence). Trimming took 4 bases from V and 5 from J, leaving 11 bases between them. CDR3 bases: TGTGCCTGGAATGGGGGGGGAACTGAAGCTTTCTTT. The encoded protein is CAWNGGGTEAFF. The full variable domain, in which reference TRBV30 and TRBJ1-1 provide the parts outside the CDR3, is SQTIHQWPATLVQPVGSPLSLECTVEGTSNPNLYWYRQAAGRGLQLLFYSVGIGQISSEVPQNLSASRPQDRQFILSSKKLLLSDSGFYLCAWNGGGTEAFFGQGTRLTVV.

The V call is TRBV5-6, the J call TRBJ1-2; a weak D match, TRBD1 (6 bases). The CDR3 loop spans 16 amino acids. Trimming pared 1 base from V and 3 bases from J, leaving 16 bases between. Germline values: CDR1 SGHDT, CDR2 YYEEEE. As DNA, the CDR3 is TGTGCCAGCAGCTTGTTTCAGGGGCAGTCTGACTATGGCTACACCTTC. Its translation: CASSLFQGQSDYGYTF.

This clone was detected only once. J is TRBJ2-1 and V is TRBV20-1; D might be TRBD1 (5 bases). The CDR3 runs 15 residues. CDR1 and CDR2 from the germline V gene are DFQATT and SNEGSKA (reference sequence). V dropped 3 bases and J dropped 0 bases, with 12 bases sitting between them. The chain's CDR3 is CSASRQPSSYNEQFF. CDR3 in DNA: TGCAGTGCTAGTCGACAGCCCAGCTCCTACAATGAGCAGTTCTTC.

The chain employs TRBV28 and TRBJ2-6; 7 nucleotides agree with TRBD1. Trimming took 2 bases from V and 2 from J; bases not matched to a gene: 0. The CDR3 has 15 residues. Germline loops: CDR1 MDHEN, CDR2 SYDVKM. The CDR3 DNA follows: TGTGCCAGCAGTTTACAGGGGGCTGGGGCCAACGTCCTGACTTTC. This codes for CASSLQGAGANVLTF.

The J gene is TRBJ2-7, the V gene TRBV5-6, with 8 nucleotides matching TRBD1. Germline CDR1 reads SGHDT; CDR2 reads YYEEEE. This CDR3 is 18 amino acids long. Losses at the gene ends were 4 bases for V and 4 bases for J; bases not matched to a gene: 19. For the CDR3, the DNA is TGTGCCAGCAGCGTATATGTCGGGACAGGCCCGATGAAGTACGAGCAGTACTTC. It codes for CASSVYVGTGPMKYEQYF.

The genes are TRBV27 and TRBJ2-1, with D tentatively TRBD1 (5 bases). The germline CDR1 and CDR2 sequences are MNHEY and SMNVEV (reference sequence). With 0 bases removed from V and 0 bases from J, the gap between germline ends came to 18 bases. CDR3 length equals 19 residues. This chain's CDR3 is CASSLSHIPQGYSYNEQFF. CDR3 DNA: TGTGCCAGCAGTTTATCCCATATCCCCCAGGGATACTCCTACAATGAGCAGTTCTTC.